This TCR beta chain is drawn from a study of cytomegalovirus exposure and HLA in healthy donors. At the level of the study: Around 180 million T cells yielded roughly 100 million unique TCR beta sequences, as an earlier analysis found.

CDR3 length equals 13 residues. Trimming removed 7 bases from V and 3 bases from J, with 13 bases in between. In germline, CDR1 is MGHRA, CDR2 YSYEKL. Amplification used 60 Vbeta primers and 13 Jbeta primers. Produced via immunoSEQ multiplex PCR; TCRdb's table is partial and in-frame only. This table has around 190,000 clones, around 80% appearing once. Input material: PBMCs. This chain connects TRBV4-1 to TRBJ2-7; TRBD2 might be the D (6 bases). This TCR was sampled from a man between 40 and 49 years old in good health and CMV-seropositive. The CDR3 DNA reads as TGCGCCAGCACGACGGGAGATGGCTACGAGCAGTACTTC. Encoded protein: CASTTGDGYEQYF.